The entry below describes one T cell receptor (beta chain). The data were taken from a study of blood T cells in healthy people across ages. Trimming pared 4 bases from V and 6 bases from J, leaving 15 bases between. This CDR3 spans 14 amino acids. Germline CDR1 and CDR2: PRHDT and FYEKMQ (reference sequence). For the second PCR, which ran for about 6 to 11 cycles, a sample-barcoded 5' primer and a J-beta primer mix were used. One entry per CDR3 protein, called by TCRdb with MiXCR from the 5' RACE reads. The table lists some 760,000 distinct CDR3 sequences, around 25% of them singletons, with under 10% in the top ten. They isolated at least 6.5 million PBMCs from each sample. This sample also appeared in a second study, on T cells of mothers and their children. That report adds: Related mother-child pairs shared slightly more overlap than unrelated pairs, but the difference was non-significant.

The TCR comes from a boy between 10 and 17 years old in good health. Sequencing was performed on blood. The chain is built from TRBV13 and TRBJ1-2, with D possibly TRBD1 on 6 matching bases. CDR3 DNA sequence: TGTGCCAGCAGCTCGGGTCGGGGGGCTCATGGCTACACCTTC. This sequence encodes CASSSGRGAHGYTF.